One T cell receptor beta chain is described in this entry. Its antigen is as yet unknown. This sample was taken from a study of CD8 T cell repertoires and HIV-1 epitope variants. For the study at large: T cells were stimulated with Twenty-five Gag and Nef peptides separately. T cells were cultured for approximately ten days with cytokines added on days 3 and 7. The baseline condition was 1M T cells left uncultured. Findings and caveats of the study: Ten or so TCR beta clonotypes were antigen-specific, more than five apparently recognizing autologous or escape variants.

Germline values: CDR1 SGHAT, CDR2 FQNNGV. Trimming shortened V by 5 bases and J by 4 bases, and 14 bases separated the two germline ends. This CDR3 has 15 residues. The repertoire was sequenced with immunoSEQ multiplex PCR; TCRdb's copy has only in-frame clones and lacks some. Of around 6,100 clones listed, 60% to 75% are singletons. The source of this sequence is a male donor with HIV. The chain combines TRBV11-2 with TRBJ2-2; D may correspond to TRBD1 or TRBD2 (5 bases each). Sequencing was performed on cultured CD8+ T cells derived from PBMCs. The CDR3 DNA reads as TGTGCCAGCAGCCCCGACGGGGCGAGCACCGGGGAGCTGTTTTTT. Residues: CASSPDGASTGELFF.